This is a list of T cell receptor beta chains from one sample in a study of blood T cells in healthy people across ages. One entry per CDR3 protein results from TCRdb running MiXCR on the 5' RACE reads. The sample carries 590,000 or so distinct CDR3 sequences, 25% to 30% recorded once. What was sequenced was blood. The receptors were gathered from an elderly woman in good health. Both conserved end residues are part of each CDR3. A D gene is named only where the DNA matches it firmly. Not every row has a clone size; where given, it reads once, few, many or a size class.

DNA	CDR3	size	V	J	D
TGTGCCAGTAGTTCCCAGGACAGTCCCGGGAGCTATGGCTACACCTTC	CASSSQDSPGSYGYTF	.	TRBV19	TRBJ1-2	.
TGTGCCAGCAACTTGAGAATAGACACGCAGTATTTT	CASNLRIDTQYF	.	TRBV7-2	TRBJ2-3	.
TGCGCCAGCAGCTGGGCGGGGGGACCAGATACGCAGTATTTT	CASSWAGGPDTQYF	few	TRBV5-1	TRBJ2-3	TRBD2
TGTGCCAGCAGTTACCCAACCGTTTCGACAGGGAGGAGGACTGAAGCTTTCTTT	CASSYPTVSTGRRTEAFF	few	TRBV6-5	TRBJ1-1	TRBD1
TGTGCCAGCAGCCGAAACGCCGGGACAGGGGGCAACGAGCAGTACTTC	CASSRNAGTGGNEQYF	many	TRBV14	TRBJ2-7	TRBD1
TGTGCCAGCAGGTCGGACAGGAGGGCAACTAATGAAAAACTGTTTTTT	CASRSDRRATNEKLFF	few	TRBV6-2/TRBV6-3	TRBJ1-4	TRBD1
TGTGCCAGCAGCTTGGAGGCTGCGCCTTACAATGAGCAGTTCTTC	CASSLEAAPYNEQFF	.	TRBV7-2	TRBJ2-1	.
TGTGCCAGTAGTGAACCGGGACTGCCGTCTGGGGCCAACGTCCTGACTTTC	CASSEPGLPSGANVLTF	.	TRBV19	TRBJ2-6	.
TGTGCCAGCAGTCCTCTACGGGCCTTGGGCGAGCAGTACTTC	CASSPLRALGEQYF	many	TRBV27	TRBJ2-7	.
TGTGCCAGCAGCCACGACGGGTCGGGGGGCTTCTACGAGCAGTACTTC	CASSHDGSGGFYEQYF	many	TRBV7-2	TRBJ2-7	.
TGTGCCAGCAGCTTAGCGCAGGTACTAGCGACCCAGTACTTC	CASSLAQVLATQYF	.	TRBV7-9	TRBJ2-5	.
TGTGCCAGCAGCTTGGTTACGGGGGAGAGCAGCTACACCTTC	CASSLVTGESSYTF	.	TRBV5-6	TRBJ1-2	.
TGCAGCGTCGGGAGGGCCCAAGAGACCCAGTACTTC	CSVGRAQETQYF	many	TRBV29-1	TRBJ2-5	TRBD2
TGTGCCAGCAGCCCATCTGGGACTGGGGCCAACGTCCTGACTTTC	CASSPSGTGANVLTF	many	TRBV3-1	TRBJ2-6	.
TGTGCCAGTGGGGCGGGTTTTGTGCAGCCCCAGCATTTT	CASGAGFVQPQHF	.	TRBV19	TRBJ1-5	.
TGTGCCAGCTCCGGGGAGCGGGGGGCCCGTGAGCAGTTCTTC	CASSGERGAREQFF	few	TRBV18	TRBJ2-1	TRBD2
TGTGCCAGCAGCCAACTTCGTCCTAGCGGGGGATCACATGATACGCAGTATTTT	CASSQLRPSGGSHDTQYF	.	TRBV14	TRBJ2-3	TRBD2
TGCAGTGCAAGCACGCTAGCGGGGCTCTACGAGCAGTACTTC	CSASTLAGLYEQYF	many	TRBV20-1	TRBJ2-7	TRBD2
TGTGCCAGCTCACCACCGAGCGGTTTCTTCCAAGAGACCCAGTACTTC	CASSPPSGFFQETQYF	many	TRBV18	TRBJ2-5	.
TGTGCCAGCAGCCGAACCGGGTCCCTGGGTACTGAAGCTTTCTTT	CASSRTGSLGTEAFF	few	TRBV12-3/TRBV12-4	TRBJ1-1	.
TGTGCCAGCAGCCGTGTCGGGGACTATGGCTACACCTTC	CASSRVGDYGYTF	many	TRBV6-2/TRBV6-3	TRBJ1-2	.
TGTGCCAGCAGCCAGAGACAGGGAGGGACCGGGGAGCTGTTTTTT	CASSQRQGGTGELFF	.	TRBV7-2	TRBJ2-2	.
TGTGCCTGGAGTTATGGACGAATCTATGGCTACACCTTC	CAWSYGRIYGYTF	many	TRBV30	TRBJ1-2	.
TGTGCCAGCAGCTCCAACTCGCGGACCAAGGACGATGAGCAGTTCTTC	CASSSNSRTKDDEQFF	many	TRBV7-8	TRBJ2-1	.
TGTGCCAGCAGCGCGGGGGTCTCCTACAATGAGCAGTTCTTC	CASSAGVSYNEQFF	many	TRBV9	TRBJ2-1	.
TGTGCCAGCAGTCCGGCGGGGGGGCCGGGTGAGCAGTTCTTC	CASSPAGGPGEQFF	many	TRBV7-2	TRBJ2-1	TRBD2
TGCAATGCTAGAGGAGGACAGGGTTTAAGGCAGCCCCAGCATTTT	CNARGGQGLRQPQHF	.	TRBV20-1	TRBJ1-5	TRBD1
TGCAGTAAGATTGCCCGGGACAACTATAGCAATCAGCCCCAGCATTTT	CSKIARDNYSNQPQHF	few	TRBV29-1	TRBJ1-5	.
TGTGCCAGCAAGGACGTTGTTTCTAATCAGCCCCAGCATTTT	CASKDVVSNQPQHF	.	TRBV28	TRBJ1-5	.
TGCAGTGATATAGCGGGGGGTCCGAACAATGAGCAGTTCTTC	CSDIAGGPNNEQFF	many	TRBV20-1	TRBJ2-1	TRBD2
TGTGCCAGCACCAAGCAGGAGACTCAGTACTTC	CASTKQETQYF	once	TRBV28	TRBJ2-7	.
TGTGCCAGCAGTTTATTGGGCGGTTCCACCGGGGAGCTGTTTTTT	CASSLLGGSTGELFF	once	TRBV28	TRBJ2-2	.
TGTGCCAGCAGTGCCGACAGGGCGGCGGATGGCTACACCTTC	CASSADRAADGYTF	many	TRBV9	TRBJ1-2	TRBD1
TGTGCCAGCAGAGACAGGGGACGGGAAAAACTGTTTTTT	CASRDRGREKLFF	few	TRBV6-5	TRBJ1-4	TRBD1
TGTGCCAGCAGTTTACTAGTGGAGTCAGATATGCAGTATTTT	CASSLLVESDMQYF	.	TRBV12-3/TRBV12-4	TRBJ2-3	.
TGTGCCAGCAGCCGACAAAGAATCTTGGGTGAGCAGTACTTC	CASSRQRILGEQYF	few	TRBV3-1	TRBJ2-4	.
TGTGCCACCAGTGACGCAAGTGGAAACACCATATATTTT	CATSDASGNTIYF	.	TRBV15	TRBJ1-3	.
TGTGCCATCAGTTCCGGGACAGCTTCCTACGAGCAGTACTTC	CAISSGTASYEQYF	.	TRBV10-3	TRBJ2-7	TRBD1
TGTGCCAGCAGCCAAGCGATAGGGGGGACTGAAGCTTTCTTT	CASSQAIGGTEAFF	.	TRBV3-1	TRBJ1-1	.
TGTGCCACTGATAGCGGGAGAGTCTACAATGAGCAGTTCTTC	CATDSGRVYNEQFF	once	TRBV7-2	TRBJ2-1	TRBD2
TGTGCCAGCAAAGTCGACAGGGGCCGTAACTATGGCTACACCTTC	CASKVDRGRNYGYTF	.	TRBV6-2/TRBV6-3	TRBJ1-2	TRBD1
TGTGCCAGCAGCTTGTTTTCAGGGGAGAATTCACCCCTCCACTTT	CASSLFSGENSPLHF	few	TRBV5-5	TRBJ1-6	.